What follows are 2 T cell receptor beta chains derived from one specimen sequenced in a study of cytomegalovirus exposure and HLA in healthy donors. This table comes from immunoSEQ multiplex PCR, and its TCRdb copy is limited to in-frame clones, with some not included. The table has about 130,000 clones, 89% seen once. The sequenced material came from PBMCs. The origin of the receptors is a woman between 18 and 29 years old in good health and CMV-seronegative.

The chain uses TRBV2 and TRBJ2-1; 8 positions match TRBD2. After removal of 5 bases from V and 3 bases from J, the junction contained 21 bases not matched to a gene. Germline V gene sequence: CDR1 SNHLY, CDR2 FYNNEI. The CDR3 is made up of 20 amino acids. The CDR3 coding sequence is TGTGCCAGCAGTCCAACTCTAGCGGGCTATGGGGTTAATCACTACAATGAGCAGTTCTTC. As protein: CASSPTLAGYGVNHYNEQFF. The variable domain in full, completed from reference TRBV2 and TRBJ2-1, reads EPEVTQTPSHQVTQMGQEVILRCVPISNHLYFYWYRQILGQKVEFLVSFYNNEISEKSEIFDDQFSVERPDGSNFTLKIRSTKLEDSAMYFCASSPTLAGYGVNHYNEQFFGPGTRLTVL.

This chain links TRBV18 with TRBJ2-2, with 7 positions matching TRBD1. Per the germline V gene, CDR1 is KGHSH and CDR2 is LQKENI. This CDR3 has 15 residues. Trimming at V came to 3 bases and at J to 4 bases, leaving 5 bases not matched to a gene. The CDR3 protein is CASSPDRVGTGELFF. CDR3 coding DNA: TGTGCCAGCTCACCCGACAGGGTCGGCACCGGGGAGCTGTTTTTT.